The 23 T cell receptor beta chains below come from one sample, sequenced in a study of lymphopenia after photon versus proton radiotherapy. TCRdb keeps only in-frame clones here, not all; method: immunoSEQ multiplex PCR. The sample consists of roughly 41,000 clones, 85% of them appearing once. The sequences come from peripheral blood, collected from a patient treated with photon-based radiotherapy. The receptors were gathered from a man over 45 with gastric cancer.

The gene calls are TRBV9 and TRBJ2-6, with 11 bases matching TRBD2. CDR1 is SGDLS and CDR2 is YYNGEE in the germline V gene. This CDR3 spans 19 amino acids. Trimming at V came to 4 bases and at J to 0 bases, leaving 9 bases not matched to a gene. Here the CDR3 reads CASSTRLAGQSSGANVLTF. The CDR3 DNA reads TGTGCCAGCAGCACCCGACTAGCGGGGCAAAGCTCTGGGGCCAACGTCCTGACTTTC.

This clone was found once. The V call is TRBV6-5, the J call TRBJ2-5; D not resolved. Trimming shortened V by 5 bases and J by 7 bases, and 11 bases separated the two germline ends. The CDR3 runs 12 residues. Germline values: CDR1 MNHEY, CDR2 SVGAGI. CDR3 protein: CASSHSKGTQYF. The CDR3 region has the DNA TGTGCCAGCAGTCACAGCAAGGGGACCCAGTACTTC.

The chain carries TRBV7-3 and TRBJ2-5; D not resolved. Trimming pared 5 bases from V and 7 bases from J, leaving 14 bases between. The germline V gene has CDR1 SGHTA and CDR2 FQGTGA. This CDR3 is 13 amino acids long. This CDR3 is CASSGVAGRTQYF. The CDR3 bases are TGTGCCAGCAGCGGGGTAGCCGGCAGGACCCAGTACTTC.

This clone was observed a single time. The rearrangement uses TRBV19 and TRBJ2-5; 9 nucleotides line up with TRBD2. CDR1 and CDR2 (germline): LNHDA, SQIVND (reference sequence). This CDR3 is built from 16 residues. With V trimmed by 3 bases and J by 3 bases, 8 bases remained unmatched. CDR3 in DNA: TGTGCCAGTAGTATGATTTCTAGCGGGGAAAAAGAGACCCAGTACTTC. Encoded protein: CASSMISSGEKETQYF.

The chain carries TRBV15 and TRBJ1-1; D gene uncertain. The ends were cut back, 0 bases at V and 3 bases at J, with 14 bases in the middle. CDR1 and CDR2 (germline): LNHNV, YYDKDF (reference sequence). The CDR3 covers 16 residues. CDR3 residues: CATSRDGWETYTEAFF. CDR3 nucleotides: TGTGCCACCAGCAGAGATGGATGGGAGACGTACACTGAAGCTTTCTTT.

In its sample, this clone was seen once. This chain connects TRBV6-6 to TRBJ2-5; D call uncertain. Germline lookup yields CDR1 MNHNY and CDR2 SVGAGI (reference sequence). V was cut by 9 bases and J by 1 base, with 6 bases left in between. This CDR3 has 11 amino acids. CDR3 protein: CASRSQETQYF. DNA of the CDR3: TGTGCCAGTCGAAGCCAAGAGACCCAGTACTTC.

The chain employs TRBV19 and TRBJ2-1; D may be TRBD1 (5 bases). The CDR3 totals 13 residues. Trimming removed 9 bases from V and 5 bases from J, with 14 bases in between. Per germline, CDR1 LNHDA and CDR2 SQIVND (reference sequence). The CDR3 region is CASDSSTNNEQFF. The CDR3, as DNA: TGTGCCAGCGACAGTAGTACCAACAATGAGCAGTTCTTC.

The rearrangement links TRBV5-1 to TRBJ2-7; D is unresolved. V was trimmed by 4 bases and J by 0 bases, leaving 11 bases between them. This CDR3 is 14 amino acids long. From germline, CDR1 is SGHRS and CDR2 YFSETQ. CDR3 nucleotides: TGCGCCAGCAGCATAGGTCCTAGCTCCTACGAGCAGTACTTC. Its protein is CASSIGPSSYEQYF. Filled out from reference TRBV5-1 and TRBJ2-7, the complete variable domain reads KAGVTQTPRYLIKTRGQQVTLSCSPISGHRSVSWYQQTPGQGLQFLFEYFSETQRNKGNFPGRFSGRQFSNSRSEMNVSTLELGDSALYLCASSIGPSSYEQYFGPGTRLTVT.

J is TRBJ1-5 and V is TRBV11-1; D is unclear. Germline V gives CDR1 SGHAT, CDR2 FQDESV (reference sequence). The CDR3 consists of 14 residues. With 1 base removed from V and 7 bases from J, the gap between germline ends came to 11 bases. The CDR3 loop is CASSLGPQHQPQHF. The CDR3 nucleotides read TGTGCCAGCAGCTTAGGCCCCCAGCACCAGCCCCAGCATTTT.

This chain uses TRBV11-2 with TRBJ2-3; D unresolved. V was pared by 4 bases and J by 2 bases, with 13 bases between. Germline CDR1 SGHAT, CDR2 FQNNGV. The CDR3 loop spans 15 amino acids. As DNA, the CDR3 is TGTGCCAGCAGCTCGGGTCAGATTCCCACAGATACGCAGTATTTT. This gives the protein CASSSGQIPTDTQYF.

V is TRBV4-3 and J is TRBJ2-3; no clear D. Germline V lookup: CDR1 LGHNA, CDR2 YSLEER. V lost 0 bases, J lost 4 bases, and 8 bases lay in between. CDR3 size: 14 residues. CDR3 coding DNA: TGCGCCAGCAGCCAAGAGGGCCGAGCAGATACGCAGTATTTT. Translated, it gives CASSQEGRADTQYF.

This chain links TRBV13 with TRBJ1-2; D is unresolved. This CDR3 has 12 amino acids. V lost 5 bases and J 4 bases, leaving 8 bases between the germline ends. Germline-derived CDR1 and CDR2 are PRHDT and FYEKMQ (reference sequence). The CDR3 DNA sequence: TGTGCCAGCAGCCCAAAGGGCTATGGCTACACCTTC. Encoded protein: CASSPKGYGYTF.

This clone was counted a single time. The rearrangement uses TRBV7-9 and TRBJ2-5; 15 bases fit TRBD2. Germline CDR1 and CDR2: SEHNR and FQNEAQ (reference sequence). The CDR3 loop spans 16 amino acids. The J segment lost 2 bases and the V segment lost 5 bases, leaving 3 bases of the junction unmatched. CDR3 loop: CASSKGLAGGQETQYF. CDR3 in DNA: TGTGCCAGCAGCAAGGGACTAGCGGGGGGACAAGAGACCCAGTACTTC.

The V gene is TRBV30, the J gene TRBJ2-7, with TRBD2 matching over 8 bases. Germline V CDR1 and CDR2: GTSNPN, SVGIG (reference sequence). Losses at the gene ends were 0 bases for V and 3 bases for J; bases not matched to a gene: 4. The CDR3 spans 14 residues. CDR3 residues: CAWSVRLASYEQYF. CDR3 DNA: TGTGCCTGGAGTGTACGACTAGCGAGCTACGAGCAGTACTTC.

The rearrangement joins TRBV5-1 to TRBJ2-5, with 7 bases identical to TRBD2. Germline V CDR1 and CDR2: SGHRS, YFSETQ. CDR3 size: 15 residues. The junction had 12 bases not matched to a gene; V was cut back by 5 bases and J by 5 bases. DNA of the CDR3: TGCGCCAGCAGATTTTCTCCTAGCGGTCTGGAGACCCAGTACTTC. Protein sequence: CASRFSPSGLETQYF.

The chain combines TRBV30 with TRBJ2-7, with D unclear. Trimming stripped 3 bases from V and 3 bases from J, with 12 bases between. From germline, CDR1 is GTSNPN and CDR2 SVGIG (reference sequence). This CDR3 spans 13 amino acids. The CDR3 sequence: CAWSRSGDYEQYF. The CDR3 DNA follows: TGTGCCTGGAGCAGGTCCGGTGACTACGAGCAGTACTTC.

The rearrangement links TRBV19 to TRBJ1-5, with a tentative D call TRBD1 (5 bases). This CDR3 is built from 17 residues. Trimming shortened V by 5 bases and J by 2 bases, and 19 bases separated the two germline ends. The germline V gene has CDR1 LNHDA and CDR2 SQIVND (reference sequence). The CDR3: CASSPRATGGGNQPQHF. CDR3 nucleotides: TGTGCCAGTAGTCCTCGGGCCACGGGGGGAGGCAATCAGCCCCAGCATTTT.

The CDR3 is CASSSPGGLVDTDTQYF. CDR3 sequence (DNA): TGTGCCAGCAGTTCCCCGGGGGGGCTGGTTGACACAGATACGCAGTATTTT. V is TRBV28 and J is TRBJ2-3; TRBD2 aligns across 8 bases. The CDR3 has 17 amino acids. V lost 4 bases and J lost 2; bases outside the gene matches: 11. Germline V gene lookup returns CDR1 MDHEN and CDR2 SYDVKM.

This clone came up once. The chain carries TRBV27 and TRBJ2-1; 10 nucleotides align to TRBD2. The ends lost 3 bases at V and 4 bases at J; junction bases unmatched: 3. The CDR3 runs to 15 residues. Germline V gene lookup returns CDR1 MNHEY and CDR2 SMNVEV (reference sequence). DNA for the CDR3: TGTGCCAGCAGTTTGACTAGCGGGTCATACAATGAGCAGTTCTTC. Encoded protein: CASSLTSGSYNEQFF.

V usage is TRBV28 and J usage is TRBJ2-7; D unclear. Trimming stripped 6 bases from V and 2 bases from J, with 23 bases between. CDR1 is MDHEN, CDR2 SYDVKM, per germline. This CDR3 has 17 residues. The CDR3 here is CASRKSTGSNPPYEQYF. CDR3 nucleotide sequence: TGTGCCAGCAGGAAATCAACCGGGTCCAACCCACCCTACGAGCAGTACTTC.

This chain joins TRBV30 and TRBJ1-1, with a weak D call TRBD1 (6 bases). Between the trimmed V and J ends, which lost 5 bases and 3 bases, there was a span of 13 bases. The CDR3 has 13 amino acids. The germline CDR1 and CDR2 sequences are GTSNPN and SVGIG (reference sequence). The chain's CDR3 is CAWGGGGDTEAFF. CDR3 nucleotides: TGTGCCTGGGGAGGAGGGGGAGACACTGAAGCTTTCTTT.

The rearrangement joins TRBV2 to TRBJ2-7, with unresolved D. Germline CDR1 SNHLY, CDR2 FYNNEI. The V end was cut by 6 bases, the J end by 7 bases, with 19 bases between. The CDR3 totals 14 residues. CDR3 in DNA: TGTGCCAGCAGGTTCTCAACTACACGGTTGGAGCAGTACTTC. Residues: CASRFSTTRLEQYF.

In this sample, this clone turned up a few times. The chain couples TRBV29-1 to TRBJ1-1, with TRBD1 identical over 7 bases. The CDR3 is 14 amino acids. The trim removed 7 bases at V and 4 bases at J, leaving 12 bases unmatched. Per germline, CDR1 SQVTM and CDR2 ANQGSEA. CDR3 residues: CSANKGGEGTEAFF. CDR3 bases: TGCAGCGCTAACAAAGGGGGCGAGGGCACTGAAGCTTTCTTT.